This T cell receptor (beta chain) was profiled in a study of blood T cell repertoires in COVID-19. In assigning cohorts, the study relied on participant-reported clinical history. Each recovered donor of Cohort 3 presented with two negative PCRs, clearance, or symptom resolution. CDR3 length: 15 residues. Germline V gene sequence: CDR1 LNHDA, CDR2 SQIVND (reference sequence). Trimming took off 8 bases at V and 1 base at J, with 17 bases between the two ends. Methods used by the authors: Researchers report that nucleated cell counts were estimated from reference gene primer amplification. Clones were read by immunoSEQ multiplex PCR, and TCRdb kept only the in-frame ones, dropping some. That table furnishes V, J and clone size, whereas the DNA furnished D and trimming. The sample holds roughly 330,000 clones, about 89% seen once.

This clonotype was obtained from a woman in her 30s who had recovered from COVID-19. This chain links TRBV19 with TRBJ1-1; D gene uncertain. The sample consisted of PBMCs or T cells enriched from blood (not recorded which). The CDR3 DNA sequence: TGTGCCAGTGCAAGGAGGGAGGGAAGGAACACTGAAGCTTTCTTT. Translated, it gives CASARREGRNTEAFF.